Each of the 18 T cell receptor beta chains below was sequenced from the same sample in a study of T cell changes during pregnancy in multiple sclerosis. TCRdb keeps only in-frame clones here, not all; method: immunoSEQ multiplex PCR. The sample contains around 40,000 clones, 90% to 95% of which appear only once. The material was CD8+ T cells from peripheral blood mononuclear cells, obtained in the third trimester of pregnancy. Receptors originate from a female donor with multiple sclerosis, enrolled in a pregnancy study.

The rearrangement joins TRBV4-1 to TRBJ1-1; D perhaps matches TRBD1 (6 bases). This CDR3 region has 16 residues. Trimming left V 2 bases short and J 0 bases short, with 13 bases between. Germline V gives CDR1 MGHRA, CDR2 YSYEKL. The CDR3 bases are TGCGCCAGCAGCCAATCCCAGACAGGAATGAACACTGAAGCTTTCTTT. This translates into CASSQSQTGMNTEAFF.

The CDR3 loop reads CASSYSGGGAYGYTF. The CDR3, as DNA: TGTGCCAGCAGTTACTCAGGAGGGGGCGCGTATGGCTACACCTTC. The chain uses TRBV6-5 and TRBJ1-2, with 7 bases lining up with TRBD1. V gave up 0 bases and J gave up 5 bases; unmatched junction bases: 6. The CDR3 has 15 residues. Germline CDR1 reads MNHEY; CDR2 reads SVGAGI.

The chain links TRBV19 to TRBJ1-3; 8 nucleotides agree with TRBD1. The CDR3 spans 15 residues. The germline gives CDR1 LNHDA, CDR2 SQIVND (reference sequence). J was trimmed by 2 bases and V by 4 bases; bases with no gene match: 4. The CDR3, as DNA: TGTGCCAGTAGTACCACGACAGGGGCTGGAAACACCATATATTTT. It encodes CASSTTTGAGNTIYF.

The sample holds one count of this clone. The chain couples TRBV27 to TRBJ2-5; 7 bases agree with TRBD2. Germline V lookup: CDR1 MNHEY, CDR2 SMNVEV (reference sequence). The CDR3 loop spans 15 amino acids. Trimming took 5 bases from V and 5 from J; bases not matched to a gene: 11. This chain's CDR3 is CASSRSGAVVETQYF. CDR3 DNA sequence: TGTGCCAGCAGTCGGAGCGGGGCGGTGGTGGAGACCCAGTACTTC.

This CDR3 reads CASSFGQGMQETQYF. The CDR3 bases are TGTGCCAGCAGCTTCGGGCAGGGTATGCAAGAGACCCAGTACTTC. This chain links TRBV5-6 with TRBJ2-5; D is possibly TRBD1 (5 bases). The CDR3 has 15 amino acids. CDR1 is SGHDT, CDR2 YYEEEE, per germline. Deletions cut 2 bases from V and 2 bases from J, with 13 bases between.

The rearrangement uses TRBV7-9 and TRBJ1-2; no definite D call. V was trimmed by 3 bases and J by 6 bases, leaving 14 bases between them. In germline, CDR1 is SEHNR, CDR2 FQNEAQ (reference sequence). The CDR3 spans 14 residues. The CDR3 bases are TGTGCCAGCAGCTTCGACACCCCAAGGCATGGCTACACCTTC. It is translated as CASSFDTPRHGYTF.

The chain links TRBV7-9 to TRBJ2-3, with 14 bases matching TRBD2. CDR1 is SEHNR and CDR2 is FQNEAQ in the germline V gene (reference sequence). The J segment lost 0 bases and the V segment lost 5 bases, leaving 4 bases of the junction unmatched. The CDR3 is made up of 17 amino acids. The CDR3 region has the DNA TGTGCCAGCAGCGGACTAGCGGGGGGAACTAGCACAGATACGCAGTATTTT. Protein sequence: CASSGLAGGTSTDTQYF.

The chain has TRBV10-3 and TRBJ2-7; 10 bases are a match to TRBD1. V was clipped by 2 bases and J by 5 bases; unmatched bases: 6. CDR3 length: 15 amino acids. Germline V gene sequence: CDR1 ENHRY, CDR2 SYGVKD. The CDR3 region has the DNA TGTGCCATCAGTGAGCCGGGACAGGGGCTCAACGAGCAGTACTTC. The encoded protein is CAISEPGQGLNEQYF.

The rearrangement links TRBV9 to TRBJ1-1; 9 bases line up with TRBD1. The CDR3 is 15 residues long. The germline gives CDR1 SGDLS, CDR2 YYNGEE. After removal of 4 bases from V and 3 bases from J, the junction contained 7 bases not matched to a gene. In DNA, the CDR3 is TGTGCCAGCAGCAAAACACAGGGGGCGGACACTGAAGCTTTCTTT. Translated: CASSKTQGADTEAFF.

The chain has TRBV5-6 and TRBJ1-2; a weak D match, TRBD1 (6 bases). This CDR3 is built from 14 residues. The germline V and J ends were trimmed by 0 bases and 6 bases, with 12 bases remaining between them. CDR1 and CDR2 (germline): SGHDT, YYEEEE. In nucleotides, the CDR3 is TGTGCCAGCAGCTTGGAGGCGGCAGGGGATGGCTACACCTTC. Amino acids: CASSLEAAGDGYTF.

The CDR3 is CASSTGEGPDTQYF. CDR3 in DNA: TGTGCCAGCAGCACGGGGGAGGGCCCAGATACGCAGTATTTT. The chain is built from TRBV13 and TRBJ2-3; TRBD2 aligns across 7 bases. The CDR3 contains 14 residues. CDR1 and CDR2 (germline): PRHDT, FYEKMQ (reference sequence). Trimming at V came to 5 bases and at J to 4 bases, leaving 6 bases not matched to a gene.

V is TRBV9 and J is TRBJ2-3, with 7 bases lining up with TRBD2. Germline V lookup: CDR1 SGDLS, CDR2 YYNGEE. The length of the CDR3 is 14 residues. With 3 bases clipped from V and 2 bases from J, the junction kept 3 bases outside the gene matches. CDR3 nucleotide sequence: TGTGCCAGCAGCGCTAGCGGCTCCACAGATACGCAGTATTTT. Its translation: CASSASGSTDTQYF.

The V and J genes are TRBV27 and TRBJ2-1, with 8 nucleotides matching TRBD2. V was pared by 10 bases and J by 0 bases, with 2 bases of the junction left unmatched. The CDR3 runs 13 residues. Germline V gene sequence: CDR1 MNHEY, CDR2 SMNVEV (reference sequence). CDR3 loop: CATSGSSYNEQFF. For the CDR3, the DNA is TGTGCCACAAGCGGGAGCTCCTACAATGAGCAGTTCTTC.

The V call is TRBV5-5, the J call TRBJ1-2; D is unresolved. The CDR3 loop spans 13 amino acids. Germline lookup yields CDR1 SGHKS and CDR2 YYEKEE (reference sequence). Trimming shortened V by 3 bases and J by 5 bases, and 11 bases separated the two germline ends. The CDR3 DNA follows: TGTGCCAGCAGCTGGGAGGCCCCTTATGGCTACACCTTC. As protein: CASSWEAPYGYTF.

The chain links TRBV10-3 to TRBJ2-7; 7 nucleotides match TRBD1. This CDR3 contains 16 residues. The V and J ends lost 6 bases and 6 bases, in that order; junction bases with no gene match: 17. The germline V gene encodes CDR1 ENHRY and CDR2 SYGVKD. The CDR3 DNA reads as TGTGCCATCAGCGGAAAGGGGGCAGACTTCGACGGCGAGCAGTACTTC. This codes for CAISGKGADFDGEQYF.

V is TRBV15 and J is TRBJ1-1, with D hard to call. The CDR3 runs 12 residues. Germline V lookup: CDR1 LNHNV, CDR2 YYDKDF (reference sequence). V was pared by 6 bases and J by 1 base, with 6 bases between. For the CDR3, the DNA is TGTGCCACCAGGCGGGCGAACACTGAAGCTTTCTTT. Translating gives CATRRANTEAFF.

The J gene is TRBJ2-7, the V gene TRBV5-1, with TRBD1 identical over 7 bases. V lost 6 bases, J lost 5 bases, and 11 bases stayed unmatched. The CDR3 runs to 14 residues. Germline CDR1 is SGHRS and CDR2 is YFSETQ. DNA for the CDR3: TGCGCCAGCAACCAAAGGGGGCCCAGGGACGAGCAGTACTTC. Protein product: CASNQRGPRDEQYF. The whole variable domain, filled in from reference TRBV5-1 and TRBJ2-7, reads KAGVTQTPRYLIKTRGQQVTLSCSPISGHRSVSWYQQTPGQGLQFLFEYFSETQRNKGNFPGRFSGRQFSNSRSEMNVSTLELGDSALYLCASNQRGPRDEQYFGPGTRLTVT.

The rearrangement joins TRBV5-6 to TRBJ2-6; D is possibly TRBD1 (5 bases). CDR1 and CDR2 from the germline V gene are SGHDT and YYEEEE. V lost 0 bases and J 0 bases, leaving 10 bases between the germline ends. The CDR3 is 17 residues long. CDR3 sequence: CASSLVAGPSGANVLTF. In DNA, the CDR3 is TGTGCCAGCAGCTTGGTTGCAGGGCCCTCTGGGGCCAACGTCCTGACTTTC.